This TCR beta chain was sequenced during a study of shared clonotypes between healthy human individuals (dated by TCRdb to about 2020). For the study in its entirety: The cohort comprised two women and a few men aged 18 to 49 years. For each donor, CD4 naive and CD4 memory were each run on three plates, CD8 naive on two plates, and CD8 memory on one plate. To estimate repertoire size and how much clonotypes are shared between individuals, the study performed deep sequencing of blood TCR repertoires from roughly five healthy adults. Different laboratories and diverse techniques were used to prepare libraries and sequence TCR repertoires, to increase sequencing depth and limit assay-specific biases. Leukapheresis yielded between about 0.94 and 9 billion PBMCs per donor. Broader findings and caveats from the paper: Because the study included only a small number of donors, the genetic and exposure-history diversity represented was limited. Even with the large sequencing depth, rarefaction of the sorted-subset datasets indicated that sequencing was incomplete. Roughly 5% of naive CD4, around 3.5% of naive CD8, about 2.4% of memory CD4, and about 0.4% of memory CD8 clonotypes were shared across several donors. Based on pairwise subsampling, the degree of clonotype sharing among donors was expected to be affected by sequencing depth. Sampling was limited to blood, and TCR repertoires in tissue likely differ from TCR repertoires in blood. Larger estimated clonotype richness was generally found for naive subsets than for memory subsets. Compared with non-shared clonotypes, clonotypes shared by all four sorted-subset donors had higher generation probabilities.

CDR1 and CDR2, per the germline V gene (reference sequence), are SEHNR and FQNEAQ. The CDR3 holds 14 amino acids from the cysteine to the phenylalanine. The only DNA kept is the CDR3, 42 bases in frame from the first base. Compared with germline, V lacks 5 bases and J lacks 1 base; bases without a gene match: 4. The donors were healthy, HIV-negative adults with no recently reported acute infections or vaccinations. Only Caucasian adults living in Nashville, Tennessee, USA were represented among the donors. CD4+ T cells were enriched by magnetic negative selection, after which naive cells were positively selected on CD45RA and the negative fraction was taken as the memory subset. Blood was collected by leukapheresis, and PBMCs were isolated by Ficoll-Histopaque density gradient centrifugation and then cryopreserved in liquid nitrogen vapor phase. Analytical flow cytometry was used to check the purity and quantity of every magnetically sorted T cell population. Genomic DNA was isolated from each sorted fraction and quantified by UV absorbance on a Nanodrop 2000c.

TCR CDR3 regions were amplified from genomic DNA by multiplex PCR using the deep immunoSEQ assay. Genomic DNA extracted from each cell subset was distributed evenly over all wells of several immunoSEQ 96-well plates, and each plate served as one replicate. For sorted subsets, approximately 190 ng genomic DNA, equal to 30,000 or so T cell genomes, was loaded into each replicate PCR. Purified libraries were quantified with a Qubit 3.0 fluorometer, sized on a Bioanalyzer 2100, and re-quantified with the KAPA Library Quantification kit. Each immunoSEQ 96-well plate was sequenced on its own single-read 150-cycle Illumina NextSeq 550 flow cell. The original pipeline was this. Because only junctional sequences without quality scores were contained in the immunoSEQ output, filtering matching that applied to full-length reads could not be performed. Sequences were annotated with PyIR, a Python wrapper for IgBLAST v1.9, and V/J genes and CDR3 were assigned using IMGT germline references. Reads were filtered out if the reads had weak V/J assignments (E-value above 1e-6), no CDR3, stop codons, out-of-frame junctions, or ambiguous translated residues. A V3J clonotype was defined by an identical inferred V gene, J gene, and CDR3 amino acid sequence. To compute the percentage overlap between repertoires, the number of shared unique clonotypes was divided by the size of the smaller repertoire. Repertoire richness was assessed with RTK rarefaction, the Chao1 estimator, and Recon v2.1 estimates of unobserved clonotypes. Generation probabilities were computed with OLGA for all TCRbeta clonotypes obtained by the gDNA method from a handful of donors. TCRdb mirrors the immuneACCESS table, restricted to in-frame sequences. Some clones are absent from its copies; in checked studies, under half trace to an unresolved V gene, and the reason for the others is unknown. For V, J and clone size, that table is used; D and trimming come from the DNA. Across this sample there are around 550,000 clones, with approximately 95% seen only once. The ten largest make up roughly 0.06% of the sample.

With respect to this clone: The clone's antigen remains unknown. No base quality information exists; no much larger clone differs at one position.

The TCR sequence derives from a woman in her twenties or thirties in good health. The specimen sequenced was naive CD4+ T cells sorted from blood. Per the publication, the cell subset or site label means: CD45RA+ positively selected. The rearrangement combines TRBV7-9 with TRBJ2-7; 8 bases in between match TRBD1. The DNA sequence reads TGTGCCAGCAGCCGGACAGGGATTTCCTACGAGCAGTACTTC. Its translation reads: CASSRTGISYEQYF.